What follows is one T cell receptor (beta chain) and its context. In the authors' methods: Amplification with reference gene primers provided the estimates of nucleated cell counts. Produced via immunoSEQ multiplex PCR; TCRdb's table is partial and in-frame only. Clonal size and the V and J genes are those of that table, whereas D and trimming came from the DNA. The sample contains roughly 140,000 clones, around 74% of which appear only once. With V trimmed by 4 bases and J by 3 bases, 8 bases remained unmatched. The germline V gene has CDR1 GTSNPN and CDR2 SVGIG (reference sequence). The CDR3 has 15 residues. This record belongs to a study of blood T cell repertoires in COVID-19. Study overall: The samples span acute and convalescent COVID-19 from the United States, Italy and Spain. The cDNA or gDNA used as material had been derived from T cells, B-cell-depleted T cells, or PBMCs.

This receptor was obtained from a woman older than 75 with acute or convalescent COVID-19. The source material was peripheral blood. This sequence joins TRBV30 and TRBJ2-2; 7 bases fit TRBD2. The DNA for the CDR3 is TGTGCCTGGACCTCCCCGGGACTATACACCGGGGAGCTGTTTTTT. Its protein product is CAWTSPGLYTGELFF.